Listed below are T cell receptor beta chains from one sample, sequenced in a study of control samples from healthy donors and cancer patients. Only in-frame clones appear in the TCRdb table, and some are missing; sequencing was by immunoSEQ multiplex PCR. The table has tens of thousands of clones, around 90% seen once; the top ten hold around 14%. The sequencing input was blood. Receptor source: a woman aged 70-85 years in good health. Both conserved end residues are part of each CDR3. A D gene is named only where the DNA matches it firmly. Not all rows give a size; the values are once, few, many and, for expanded clones, a class.

TRBJ1-1 | TRBV5-1 | . | . | TGCGCCAGCAGCTTGGGAGAACAGCGCAAGGCTTTCTTT | CASSLGEQRKAFF
TRBJ1-1 | TRBV6-1 | . | . | TGTGCCAGCAGTGAATTGGGGCTGTACACTGAAGCTTTCTTT | CASSELGLYTEAFF
TRBJ1-2 | TRBV27 | TRBD1 | . | TGTGCCAGCAGTTTAACAGGGGCGCAAGCTTATGGCTACACCTTC | CASSLTGAQAYGYTF
TRBJ2-7 | TRBV6-2/TRBV6-3 | . | . | TGTGCCAGCAGCTTCCTAGTGGGGGGCGAGCAGTACTTC | CASSFLVGGEQYF
TRBJ1-1 | TRBV19 | . | . | TGTGCCAGTAGTTATCTGGAGAACACTGAAGCTTTCTTT | CASSYLENTEAFF
TRBJ1-1 | TRBV5-1 | . | . | TGCGCCAGCAGCTTGCTTGGTGACACTGAAGCTTTCTTT | CASSLLGDTEAFF
TRBJ2-1 | TRBV5-4 | TRBD2 | . | TGTGCCAGCAGGCAAAAATTCGGGACTAGCGGGGGGGCTATAAGCAATGAGCAGTTCTTC | CASRQKFGTSGGAISNEQFF
TRBJ1-1 | TRBV16 | . | . | TGTGCCAGCAGCCAATCTGAGGGCACTGAAGCTTTCTTT | CASSQSEGTEAFF
TRBJ2-2 | TRBV6-2/TRBV6-3 | TRBD2 | once | TGTGCCAGCAGTTACCGCGGGAGGGCCGGGGAGCTGTTTTTT | CASSYRGRAGELFF
TRBJ1-5 | TRBV5-6 | . | . | TGTGCCAGCAGCTTGACAGGCGGGTTCCGGGATCAGCCCCAGCATTTT | CASSLTGGFRDQPQHF
TRBJ1-5 | TRBV3-1/TRBV3-2 | . | once | TGTGCCAGCAGCCAAGACGTGGGGAGGCCCCAGCATTTT | CASSQDVGRPQHF
TRBJ2-1 | TRBV9 | . | . | TGTGCCAGCAGTACCGACACCCGCTCCTACAATGAGCAGTTCTTC | CASSTDTRSYNEQFF
TRBJ1-2 | TRBV7-6 | . | . | TGTGCCAGCAGAGGGGGAAAGGACGGCTCTAACTATGGCTACACCTTC | CASRGGKDGSNYGYTF
TRBJ2-2 | TRBV27 | TRBD2 | . | TGTGCCAGCAGTTTGATAGCGGGAGGGCCCGGGGAGCTGTTTTTT | CASSLIAGGPGELFF
TRBJ1-1 | TRBV7-8 | . | . | TGTGCCAGCAGCTTACTGGGGATCACTGAAGCTTTCTTT | CASSLLGITEAFF
TRBJ2-1 | TRBV30 | . | . | TGTGCCTGGAGTAACCTTTGGGAGCTCCTTTACAATGAGCAGTTCTTC | CAWSNLWELLYNEQFF
TRBJ2-7 | TRBV11-3 | . | . | TGTGCCAGCAGCTTAGGCGACCCCTACGAGCAGTACTTC | CASSLGDPYEQYF
TRBJ2-7 | TRBV5-4 | . | few | TGTGCCACCCGAAGGGAGAACTCCTACGAGCAGTACTTC | CATRRENSYEQYF
TRBJ2-5 | TRBV7-8 | . | once | TGTGCCAGCAGCTTGAGACAGGTCTTCGGAGAGACCCAGTACTTC | CASSLRQVFGETQYF
TRBJ1-5 | TRBV2 | . | . | TGTGCCAGCAGCCTGGACGAGGGACGGTACGAGCCCCAGCATTTT | CASSLDEGRYEPQHF
TRBJ1-5 | TRBV6-5 | TRBD1 | once | TGTGCCAGCAGACCTGGGACAGCTAATCAGCCCCAGCATTTT | CASRPGTANQPQHF
TRBJ1-4 | TRBV28 | TRBD1 | . | TGTGCCAGCAGTTTGACAGGGGGACTGTTTTTT | CASSLTGGLFF
TRBJ2-7 | TRBV6-2/TRBV6-3 | TRBD1 | . | TGTGCCAGCAGCCGGGACAGGGGGCGAGAGCAGTACTTC | CASSRDRGREQYF
TRBJ2-4 | TRBV19 | . | once | TGTGCCAGTAGTAAAGGACAGTCAATTGGAGCCAAAAACATTCAGTACTTC | CASSKGQSIGAKNIQYF
TRBJ2-7 | TRBV19 | . | . | TGTGCCAGTAGTATTAATCAGGGGCCCCACCACGAGCAGTACTTC | CASSINQGPHHEQYF
TRBJ1-1 | TRBV11-2 | . | . | TGTGCCAGCAGCTCCTTGCGACAGACATACACTGAAGCTTTCTTT | CASSSLRQTYTEAFF
TRBJ2-1 | TRBV11-2 | . | . | TGTGCCAGCAGCCCCGGAATGGGGGCTGGCATTTCCTACAATGAGCAGTTCTTC | CASSPGMGAGISYNEQFF
TRBJ1-5 | TRBV6-1 | . | . | TGTGCCAGCAGTGAAGCTGTTGCAGGGTCGATCAATCAGCCCCAGCATTTT | CASSEAVAGSINQPQHF